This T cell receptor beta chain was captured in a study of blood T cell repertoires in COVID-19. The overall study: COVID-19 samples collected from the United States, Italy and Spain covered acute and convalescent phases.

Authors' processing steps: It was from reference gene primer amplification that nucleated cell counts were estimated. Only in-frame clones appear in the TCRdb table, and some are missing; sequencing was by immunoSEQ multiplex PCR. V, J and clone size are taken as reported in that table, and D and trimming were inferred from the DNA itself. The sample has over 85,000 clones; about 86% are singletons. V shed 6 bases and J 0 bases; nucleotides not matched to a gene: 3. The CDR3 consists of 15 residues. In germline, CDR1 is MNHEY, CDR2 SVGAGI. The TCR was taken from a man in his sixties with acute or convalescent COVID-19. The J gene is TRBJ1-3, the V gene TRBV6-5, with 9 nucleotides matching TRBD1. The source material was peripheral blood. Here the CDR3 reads CASRVTGGSGNTIYF. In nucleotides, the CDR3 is TGTGCCAGCAGAGTGACAGGGGGCTCTGGAAACACCATATATTTT.